This T cell receptor beta chain stems from a study of blood T cell repertoires in COVID-19. The data were produced by immunoSEQ multiplex PCR, yet TCRdb's version contains in-frame clones alone and is incomplete. The sample has tens of thousands of clones, around 88% seen once. Germline CDR1 reads KGHSH; CDR2 reads LQKENI. The CDR3 contains 14 residues. Deletions cut 5 bases from V and 6 bases from J, with 13 bases between. The TCR originated in an elderly woman with acute or convalescent COVID-19. Sample: peripheral blood. V usage is TRBV18 and J usage is TRBJ1-4, with D possibly TRBD1 on 6 matching bases. CDR3 sequence reads: CASSKQGRDEKLFF. CDR3 in DNA: TGTGCCAGCTCAAAACAGGGTCGGGATGAAAAACTGTTTTTT.